The 23 T cell receptor beta chains given below trace back to one sample, sequenced in a study of regulatory T cells in long-lasting Graves disease. Library construction for TCR beta used iRepertoire HTBI primers and Arm-PCR of CDR3 regions. TCRdb re-derived calls from the multiplex PCR reads in MiXCR, one entry per CDR3 protein. The sample lists hundreds of thousands of distinct CDR3 sequences; around 15% were seen once. Time point indicated: newly diagnosed GD, antithyroid drugs for less than 3 months. RNA isolated from PBMCs was used to make the TCR library. The sample also formed part of further work on T cells in Graves' hyperthyroidism and ophthalmopathy.

Material: peripheral blood mononuclear cells (PBMCs), obtained at new diagnosis, from a patient treated with antithyroid drugs. The receptors here all came from a woman younger than 45 with Graves disease.

This clonotype was counted ten times or more. J is TRBJ2-5 and V is TRBV28; tentative D call: TRBD1 (6 bases). Trimming removed 6 bases at V and 5 bases at J, with 16 bases between. The CDR3 sequence is 14 residues long. CDR1 is MDHEN and CDR2 is SYDVKM in the germline V gene. The CDR3 DNA reads TGTGCCAGCAGGTCAGGGGCCGCTCGGGAGACCCAGTACTTC. Translated: CASRSGAARETQYF.

The chain has TRBV7-2 and TRBJ2-7; D is ambiguous. The CDR3 spans 13 residues. Between the trimmed V and J ends, which lost 0 bases and 6 bases, there was a span of 9 bases. CDR1 is SGHTA and CDR2 is FQGNSA in the germline V gene. CDR3 DNA sequence: TGTGCCAGCAGCTTAGCTCTGGGTGGCGAGCAGTACTTC. Translating gives CASSLALGGEQYF.

This clonotype was seen at least ten times. V gene TRBV7-3 combines with J gene TRBJ1-1; D unresolved. With 2 bases removed from V and 0 bases from J, the gap between germline ends came to 7 bases. Per germline, CDR1 SGHTA and CDR2 FQGTGA. This CDR3 region has 14 residues. In nucleotides, the CDR3 is TGTGCCAGCAGCTTATCTGCAGTGAACACTGAAGCTTTCTTT. It is translated as CASSLSAVNTEAFF.

The gene calls are TRBV4-1 and TRBJ2-7; TRBD1 matches 8 bases. The germline CDR1 and CDR2 sequences are MGHRA and YSYEKL. The CDR3 runs to 12 residues. Unmatched junction bases numbered 6, after V lost 1 base and J lost 13 bases. The CDR3 region has the DNA TGCGCCAGCAGCCAAGTGGGACAGGTTTTTTACTTC. It encodes CASSQVGQVFYF.

This clonotype came up many times. The rearrangement joins TRBV6-1 to TRBJ2-1; unclear D gene. The CDR3 extends over 18 amino acids. Per germline, CDR1 MNHNS and CDR2 SASEGT. The germline V and J ends were trimmed by 4 bases and 0 bases, with 19 bases remaining between them. CDR3 protein: CASSVLGVGSLSYNEQFF. CDR3 coding DNA: TGTGCCAGCAGTGTTCTTGGGGTTGGCTCCCTCTCCTACAATGAGCAGTTCTTC.

This sequence joins TRBV2 and TRBJ2-2; TRBD1 agrees at 7 bases. Germline CDR1 SNHLY, CDR2 FYNNEI. The CDR3 is made up of 13 amino acids. The junction had 9 bases not matched to a gene; V was cut back by 10 bases and J by 7 bases. The DNA for the CDR3 is TGTGCCACCCAGACAGGGAATAGCGGGGAGCTGTTTTTT. It translates to CATQTGNSGELFF.

The chain joins TRBV18 to TRBJ1-5; D remains ambiguous. CDR1 KGHSH and CDR2 LQKENI come from the germline V gene. V was clipped by 6 bases and J by 4 bases, with 13 bases between them. The CDR3 totals 14 residues. The DNA of the CDR3 is TGTGCCAGCTCGGCCTTGGGCGAGAATCAGCCCCAGCATTTT. It is translated as CASSALGENQPQHF. Variable domain in full (rest from reference TRBV18 and TRBJ1-5): NAGVMQNPRHLVRRRGQEARLRCSPMKGHSHVYWYRQLPEEGLKFMVYLQKENIIDESGMPKERFSAEFPKEGPSILRIQQVVRGDSAAYFCASSALGENQPQHFGDGTRLSIL.

This clonotype came up many times. This chain links TRBV29-1 with TRBJ1-4; D ambiguous. Trimming took off 4 bases at V and 1 base at J, with 7 bases between the two ends. The CDR3 is 13 amino acids. The V gene's germline CDR1 is SQVTM and CDR2 ANQGSEA. CDR3 residues: CSVAYGTNEKLFF. DNA for the CDR3: TGCAGCGTTGCGTACGGAACTAATGAAAAACTGTTTTTT.

The CDR3 nucleotides read TGCAGCGTTGTAAACAGGGTCCAGATCACAGATACGCAGTATTTT. Protein: CSVVNRVQITDTQYF. The rearrangement joins TRBV29-1 to TRBJ2-3, with a tentative D call TRBD1 (6 bases). Trimming shortened V by 4 bases and J by 2 bases, and 16 bases separated the two germline ends. From germline, CDR1 is SQVTM and CDR2 ANQGSEA. The CDR3 totals 15 residues.

A few counts support this clonotype. The rearrangement uses TRBV12-3 or TRBV12-4 and TRBJ2-7, with D maybe TRBD1 (6 bases). The CDR3 covers 16 residues. With 5 bases removed from V and 6 bases from J, the gap between germline ends came to 23 bases. CDR3 residues: CASSVREPGALGEQYF. CDR3 nucleotide sequence: TGTGCCAGCAGTGTCCGAGAGCCAGGGGCCTTGGGCGAGCAGTACTTC.

This clonotype showed up many times. The chain is built from TRBV20-1 and TRBJ1-4; D is ambiguous. V was cut by 3 bases and J by 8 bases, with 7 bases left in between. Germline V gene sequence: CDR1 DFQATT, CDR2 SNEGSKA (reference sequence). The CDR3 loop spans 11 amino acids. The DNA for the CDR3 is TGCAGTGCTAGGACCGCCGAAAAACTGTTTTTT. Translated: CSARTAEKLFF.

In its sample, this clonotype was seen many times. This chain joins TRBV12-3 or TRBV12-4 and TRBJ2-4; 14 bases line up with TRBD2. The trim removed 2 bases at V and 0 bases at J, leaving 9 bases unmatched. The CDR3 is made up of 20 amino acids. The CDR3 reads CASSLKGGLAGARAKNIQYF. In DNA, the CDR3 is TGTGCCAGCAGTTTAAAGGGGGGACTAGCGGGAGCGCGAGCCAAAAACATTCAGTACTTC.

This clonotype appeared many times. The chain joins TRBV28 to TRBJ1-1; perhaps TRBD1 as D (6 bases). The length of the CDR3 is 14 residues. The V and J ends lost 6 bases and 5 bases respectively, with 16 bases between them. The germline CDR1 and CDR2 sequences are MDHEN and SYDVKM. For the CDR3, the DNA is TGTGCCAGCAGGGGGGCCCCCCCGGGAACTGAAGCTTTCTTT. This encodes CASRGAPPGTEAFF.

The chain carries TRBV30 and TRBJ2-2; 11 bases align to TRBD2. This CDR3 region has 18 residues. CDR1 is GTSNPN and CDR2 is SVGIG in the germline V gene (reference sequence). Trimming cost V 2 bases and J 5 bases; bases outside gene matches: 13. The CDR3 DNA reads TGTGCCTGGAGTAAGGCCCAATTTACTAGCGGGAGAACCGGGGAGCTGTTTTTT. Encoded protein: CAWSKAQFTSGRTGELFF.

Only a few counts were recorded for this clonotype. This chain uses TRBV19 with TRBJ1-6; tentatively, D is TRBD1 (5 bases). The V gene lost 6 bases and the J gene lost 9 bases, with 27 bases spanning the gap. CDR3 length equals 18 residues. CDR1 and CDR2 (germline): LNHDA, SQIVND (reference sequence). The CDR3 loop reads CASSEGQGHPSGGSPLHF. CDR3 coding DNA: TGTGCCAGTAGCGAAGGCCAGGGCCATCCCTCGGGCGGTTCACCCCTCCACTTT.

This chain uses TRBV20-1 with TRBJ1-1; D uncertain. Trimming removed 6 bases at V and 1 base at J, with 9 bases between. The CDR3 has 12 amino acids. Germline CDR1 DFQATT, CDR2 SNEGSKA (reference sequence). The CDR3 sequence is CSAIPGNTEAFF. The CDR3 DNA reads as TGCAGTGCGATCCCAGGGAACACTGAAGCTTTCTTT.

This clonotype was counted many times. The gene calls are TRBV20-1 and TRBJ2-7; 10 bases are a match to TRBD2. Germline values: CDR1 DFQATT, CDR2 SNEGSKA (reference sequence). The CDR3 is 14 residues long. Trimming removed 1 base from V and 3 bases from J; junction bases left unmatched: 3. The CDR3 coding sequence is TGCAGTGCTAGAGGGCTAGCGGGAGACTACGAGCAGTACTTC. Translating it yields CSARGLAGDYEQYF.

This chain connects TRBV7-3 to TRBJ2-7, with a weak D call TRBD1 (5 bases). Trimming removed 5 bases at V and 9 bases at J, with 23 bases between. The CDR3 is made up of 15 amino acids. Germline lookup yields CDR1 SGHTA and CDR2 FQGTGA. The CDR3 is CASSPGAGISTTQYF. DNA of the CDR3: TGTGCCAGCAGCCCCGGCGCAGGGATTTCTACGACGCAGTACTTC.

The chain couples TRBV29-1 to TRBJ2-3; D may be TRBD2 (5 bases). CDR1 and CDR2 from the germline V gene are SQVTM and ANQGSEA. Trimming took off 4 bases at V and 9 bases at J, with 17 bases between the two ends. CDR3 length equals 13 residues. The CDR3 sequence: CSVGADYGGTQYF. In DNA, the CDR3 is TGCAGCGTTGGGGCAGACTACGGTGGGACGCAGTATTTT.

Details on this clonotype: The germline gene is not matched at one end of the junction; a read error may be the cause. The chain links TRBV24-1 to TRBJ2-5; D possibly corresponds to TRBD2 (5 bases). Germline V gives CDR1 KGHDR, CDR2 SFDVKD. CDR3 length: 15 residues. CDR3 in amino acids: CATSDNSGGFETQCF. The CDR3, as DNA: TGTGCCACCAGTGATAACAGCGGTGGCTTTGAGACCCAGTGCTTC.

This clonotype showed up many times. The rearrangement uses TRBV28 and TRBJ2-7; 11 nucleotides agree with TRBD1. Unmatched junction bases numbered 10, after V lost 5 bases and J lost 7 bases. The CDR3 runs 15 residues. CDR1 is MDHEN and CDR2 is SYDVKM in the germline V gene. CDR3 coding DNA: TGTGCCAGCAGTAAGGGACAGGGGGTTTCTTGGGAGCAGTACTTC. It yields the protein CASSKGQGVSWEQYF.

This clonotype showed up just a few times. The J gene is TRBJ1-1, the V gene TRBV18, with D possibly TRBD1 on 5 matching bases. V lost 5 bases and J lost 2, with 15 bases in between. The germline V gene has CDR1 KGHSH and CDR2 LQKENI. CDR3 length: 15 residues. CDR3 DNA sequence: TGTGCCAGCTCATCGTCGACAGTACAAAACACTGAAGCTTTCTTT. This gives the protein CASSSSTVQNTEAFF.

The chain joins TRBV7-2 to TRBJ2-3; 7 bases are shared with TRBD2. Germline CDR1 SGHTA, CDR2 FQGNSA. This CDR3 contains 20 residues. Unmatched junction bases numbered 24, after V lost 6 bases and J lost 3 bases. CDR3 region: CASRSPGGGRDYFLTDTQYF. Written as DNA, the CDR3 is TGTGCCAGCAGATCACCGGGGGGAGGGAGGGATTATTTTTTGACAGATACGCAGTATTTT.